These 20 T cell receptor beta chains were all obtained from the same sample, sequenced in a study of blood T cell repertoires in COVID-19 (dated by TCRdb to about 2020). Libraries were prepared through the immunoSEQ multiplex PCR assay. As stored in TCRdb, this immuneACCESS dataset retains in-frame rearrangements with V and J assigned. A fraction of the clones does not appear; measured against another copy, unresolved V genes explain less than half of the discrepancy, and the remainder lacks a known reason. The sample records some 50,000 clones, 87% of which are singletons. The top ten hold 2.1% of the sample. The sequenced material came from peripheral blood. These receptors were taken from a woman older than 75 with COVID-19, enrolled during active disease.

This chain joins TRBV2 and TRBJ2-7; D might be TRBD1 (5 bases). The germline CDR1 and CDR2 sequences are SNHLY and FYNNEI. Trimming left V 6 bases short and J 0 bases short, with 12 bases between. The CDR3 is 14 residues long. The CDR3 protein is CASRPRVLSYEQYF. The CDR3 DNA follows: TGTGCCAGCAGGCCCAGGGTCCTCTCCTACGAGCAGTACTTC.

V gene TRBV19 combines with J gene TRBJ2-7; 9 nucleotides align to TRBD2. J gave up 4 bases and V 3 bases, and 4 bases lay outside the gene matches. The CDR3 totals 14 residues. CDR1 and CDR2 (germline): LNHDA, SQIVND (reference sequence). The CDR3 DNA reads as TGTGCCAGTAGTATCCTAGCGGGGTTATACGAGCAGTACTTC. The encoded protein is CASSILAGLYEQYF.

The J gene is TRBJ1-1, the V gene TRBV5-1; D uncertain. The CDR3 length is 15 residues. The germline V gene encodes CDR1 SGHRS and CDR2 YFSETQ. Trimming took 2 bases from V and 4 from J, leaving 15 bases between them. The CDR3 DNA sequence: TGCGCCAGCAGCTTCGGCCCCCCTAGAGGCACTGAAGCTTTCTTT. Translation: CASSFGPPRGTEAFF. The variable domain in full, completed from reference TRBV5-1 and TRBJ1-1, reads KAGVTQTPRYLIKTRGQQVTLSCSPISGHRSVSWYQQTPGQGLQFLFEYFSETQRNKGNFPGRFSGRQFSNSRSEMNVSTLELGDSALYLCASSFGPPRGTEAFFGQGTRLTVV.

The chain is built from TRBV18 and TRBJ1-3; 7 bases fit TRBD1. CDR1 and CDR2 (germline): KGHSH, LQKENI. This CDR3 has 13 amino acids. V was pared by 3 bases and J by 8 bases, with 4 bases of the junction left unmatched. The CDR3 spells CASSPTGVDTIYF. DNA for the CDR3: TGTGCCAGCTCACCCACAGGGGTGGACACCATATATTTT.

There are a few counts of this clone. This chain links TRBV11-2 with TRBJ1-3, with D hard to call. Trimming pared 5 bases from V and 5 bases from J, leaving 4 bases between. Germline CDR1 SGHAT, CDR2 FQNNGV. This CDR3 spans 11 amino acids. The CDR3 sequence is CASSQRNTIYF. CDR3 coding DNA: TGTGCCAGCAGCCAGAGAAACACCATATATTTT.

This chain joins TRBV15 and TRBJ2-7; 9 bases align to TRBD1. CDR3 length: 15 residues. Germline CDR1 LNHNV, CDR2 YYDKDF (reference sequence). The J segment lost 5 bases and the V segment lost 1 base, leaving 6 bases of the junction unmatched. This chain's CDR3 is CATSRGTGGAHEQYF. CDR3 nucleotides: TGTGCCACCAGCAGAGGAACAGGGGGCGCCCACGAGCAGTACTTC.

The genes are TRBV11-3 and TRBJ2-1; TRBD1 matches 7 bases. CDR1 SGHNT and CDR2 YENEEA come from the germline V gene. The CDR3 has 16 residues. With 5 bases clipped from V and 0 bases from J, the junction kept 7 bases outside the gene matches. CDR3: CASSGVGQSSYNEQFF. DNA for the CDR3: TGTGCCAGCAGCGGAGTGGGACAGAGCTCCTACAATGAGCAGTTCTTC.

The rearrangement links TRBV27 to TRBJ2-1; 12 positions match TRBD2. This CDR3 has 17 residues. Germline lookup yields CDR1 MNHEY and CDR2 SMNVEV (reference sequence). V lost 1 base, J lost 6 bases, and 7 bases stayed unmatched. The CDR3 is CASSLWLAGGLGNEQFF. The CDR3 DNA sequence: TGTGCCAGCAGTTTATGGCTAGCGGGAGGGCTGGGCAATGAGCAGTTCTTC.

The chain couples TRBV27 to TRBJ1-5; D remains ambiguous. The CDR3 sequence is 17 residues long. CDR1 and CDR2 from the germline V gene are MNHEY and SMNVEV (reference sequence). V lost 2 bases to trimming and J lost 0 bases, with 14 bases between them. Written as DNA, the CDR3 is TGTGCCAGCAGTTTAAAAGGTGGGCTTTATAGCAATCAGCCCCAGCATTTT. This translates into CASSLKGGLYSNQPQHF.

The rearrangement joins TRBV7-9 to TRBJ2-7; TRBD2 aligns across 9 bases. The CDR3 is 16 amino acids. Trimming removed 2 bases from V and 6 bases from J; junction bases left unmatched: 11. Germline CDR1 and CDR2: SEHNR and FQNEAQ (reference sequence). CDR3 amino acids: CASSLWFGLANSEQYF. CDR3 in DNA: TGTGCCAGCAGCTTATGGTTCGGACTAGCGAATAGCGAGCAGTACTTC.

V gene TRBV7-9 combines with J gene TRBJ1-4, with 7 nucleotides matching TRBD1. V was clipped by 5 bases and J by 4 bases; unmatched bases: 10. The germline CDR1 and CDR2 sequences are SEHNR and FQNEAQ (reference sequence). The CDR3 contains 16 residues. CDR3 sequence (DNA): TGTGCCAGCAGCCCCAGACAGGGTCTTGGTAATGAAAAACTGTTTTTT. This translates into CASSPRQGLGNEKLFF.

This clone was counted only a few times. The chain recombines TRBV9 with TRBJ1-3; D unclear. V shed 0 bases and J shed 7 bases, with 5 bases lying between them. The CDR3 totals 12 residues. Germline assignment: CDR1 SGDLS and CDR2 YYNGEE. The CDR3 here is CASSVGGNTIYF. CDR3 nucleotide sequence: TGTGCCAGCAGCGTAGGTGGCAACACCATATATTTT.

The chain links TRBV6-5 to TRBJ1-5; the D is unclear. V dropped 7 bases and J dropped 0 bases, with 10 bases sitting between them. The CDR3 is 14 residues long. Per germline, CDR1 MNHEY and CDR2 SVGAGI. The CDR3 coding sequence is TGTGCCAGCACTAAGGGAGATAGCAATCAGCCCCAGCATTTT. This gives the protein CASTKGDSNQPQHF.

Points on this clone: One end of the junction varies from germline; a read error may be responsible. CDR3 nucleotides: TGTGCCAGCAGTAGGGGCGGGGGTATCTTGAATACTGAAGCTTTCTTT. This codes for CASSRGGGILNTEAFF. The V gene is TRBV27, the J gene TRBJ1-1, with D perhaps TRBD1 (5 bases). The CDR3 covers 16 residues. Germline values: CDR1 MNHEY, CDR2 SMNVEV (reference sequence).

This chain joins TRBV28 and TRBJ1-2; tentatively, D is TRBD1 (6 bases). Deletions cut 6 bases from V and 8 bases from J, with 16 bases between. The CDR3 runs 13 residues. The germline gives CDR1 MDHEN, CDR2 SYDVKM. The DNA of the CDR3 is TGTGCCAGCAGAAGCCAGGGGCGGGTGGGCTACACCTTC. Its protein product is CASRSQGRVGYTF.

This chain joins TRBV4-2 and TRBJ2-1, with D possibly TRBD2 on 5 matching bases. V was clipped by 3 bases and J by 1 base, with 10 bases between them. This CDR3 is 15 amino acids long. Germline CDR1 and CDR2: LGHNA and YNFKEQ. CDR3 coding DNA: TGTGCCAGCAGCCAGTTCCGGGGATCCTACAATGAGCAGTTCTTC. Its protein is CASSQFRGSYNEQFF.

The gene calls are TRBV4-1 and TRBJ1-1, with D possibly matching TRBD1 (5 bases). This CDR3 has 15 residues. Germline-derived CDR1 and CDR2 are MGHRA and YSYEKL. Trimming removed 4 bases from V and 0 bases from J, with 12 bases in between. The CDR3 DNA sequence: TGCGCCAGCAGCCGAGCGGGGCGTATGAACACTGAAGCTTTCTTT. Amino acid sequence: CASSRAGRMNTEAFF.

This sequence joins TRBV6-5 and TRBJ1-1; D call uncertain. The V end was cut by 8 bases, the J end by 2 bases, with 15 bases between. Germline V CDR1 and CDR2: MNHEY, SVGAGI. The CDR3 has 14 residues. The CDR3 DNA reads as TGTGCCAGCCGTCAGGTATACTCCAACACTGAAGCTTTCTTT. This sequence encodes CASRQVYSNTEAFF.

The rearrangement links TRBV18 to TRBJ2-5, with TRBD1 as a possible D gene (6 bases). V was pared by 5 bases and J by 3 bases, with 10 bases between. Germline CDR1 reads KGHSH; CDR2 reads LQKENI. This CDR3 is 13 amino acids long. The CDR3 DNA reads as TGTGCCAGCTCAGTCCCAGGGGAAGAGACCCAGTACTTC. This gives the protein CASSVPGEETQYF. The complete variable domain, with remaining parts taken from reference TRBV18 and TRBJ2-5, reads NAGVMQNPRHLVRRRGQEARLRCSPMKGHSHVYWYRQLPEEGLKFMVYLQKENIIDESGMPKERFSAEFPKEGPSILRIQQVVRGDSAAYFCASSVPGEETQYFGPGTRLLVL.

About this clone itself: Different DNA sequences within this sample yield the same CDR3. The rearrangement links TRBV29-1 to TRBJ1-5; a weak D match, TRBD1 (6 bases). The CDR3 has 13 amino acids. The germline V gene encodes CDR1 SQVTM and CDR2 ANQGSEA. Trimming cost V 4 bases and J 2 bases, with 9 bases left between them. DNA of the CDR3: TGCAGCGTTGCAGGGGCCGGCAATCAGCCCCAGCATTTT. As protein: CSVAGAGNQPQHF.